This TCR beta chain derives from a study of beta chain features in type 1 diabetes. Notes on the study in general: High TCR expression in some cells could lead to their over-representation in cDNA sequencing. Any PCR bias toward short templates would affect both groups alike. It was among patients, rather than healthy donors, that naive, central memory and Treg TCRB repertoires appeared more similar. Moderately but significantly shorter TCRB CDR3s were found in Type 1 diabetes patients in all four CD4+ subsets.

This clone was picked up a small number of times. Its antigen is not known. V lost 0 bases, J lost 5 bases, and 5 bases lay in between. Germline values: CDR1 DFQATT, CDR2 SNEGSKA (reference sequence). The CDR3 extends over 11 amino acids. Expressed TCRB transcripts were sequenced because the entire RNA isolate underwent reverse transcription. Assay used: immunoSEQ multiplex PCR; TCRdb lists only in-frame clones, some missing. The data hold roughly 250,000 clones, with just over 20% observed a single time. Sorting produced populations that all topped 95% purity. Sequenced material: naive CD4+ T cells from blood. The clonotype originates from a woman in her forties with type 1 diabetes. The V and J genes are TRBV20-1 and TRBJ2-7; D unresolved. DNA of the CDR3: TGCAGTGCTAGAGAGAGGAACGAGCAGTACTTC. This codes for CSARERNEQYF.